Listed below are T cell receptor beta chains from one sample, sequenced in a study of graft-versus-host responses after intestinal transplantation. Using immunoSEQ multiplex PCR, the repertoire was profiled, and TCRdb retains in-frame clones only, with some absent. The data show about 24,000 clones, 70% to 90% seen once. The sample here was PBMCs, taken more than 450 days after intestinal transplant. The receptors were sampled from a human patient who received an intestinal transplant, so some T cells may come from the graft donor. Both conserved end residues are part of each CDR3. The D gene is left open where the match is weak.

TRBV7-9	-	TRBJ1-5	TGTGCCAGCAGCTTACAGGGGCGCGACAATCAGCCCCAGCATTTT	CASSLQGRDNQPQHF
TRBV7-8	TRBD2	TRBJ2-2	TGTGCCAGCGAGCGCGGGAGGGCCTCAGAGGGGGAGCTGTTTTTT	CASERGRASEGELFF
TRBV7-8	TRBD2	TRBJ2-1	TGTGCCAGCAGCTTAGACGCGGGAGGGCCCCATGAGCAGTTCTTC	CASSLDAGGPHEQFF
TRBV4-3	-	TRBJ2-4	TGCGCCAGCAGCCAAGATACAGCCAAAAACATTCAGTACTTC	CASSQDTAKNIQYF
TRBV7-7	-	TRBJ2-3	TGTGCTTCAGCGTCCGGGGACACGCAGTATTTT	CASASGDTQYF
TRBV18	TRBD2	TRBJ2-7	TGTGCCAGCTCACCACCTGGACTAGCGGCCTACGAGCAGTACTTC	CASSPPGLAAYEQYF
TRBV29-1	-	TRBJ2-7	TGCAGCGTTGCCCTCGACAGTTACGAGCAGTACTTC	CSVALDSYEQYF
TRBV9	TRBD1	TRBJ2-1	TGTGCCAGCAGCGTAGGCAGGGGGCCGGATGAGCAGTTCTTC	CASSVGRGPDEQFF
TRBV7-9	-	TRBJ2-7	TGTGCCAGCAGCTTAGCAGTTGGGGAGAAGGCGCACGAGCAGTACTTC	CASSLAVGEKAHEQYF
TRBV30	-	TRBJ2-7	TGTGCCTGGAGTGTAAGGGACCACGAGCAGTACTTC	CAWSVRDHEQYF
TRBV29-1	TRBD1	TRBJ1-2	TGCAGCGTTGTGTCAGGGGGCGACTATGGCTACACCTTC	CSVVSGGDYGYTF
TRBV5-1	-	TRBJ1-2	TGCGCCAGCAGCTTGGATTATGGGACTACCTATGGCTACACCTTC	CASSLDYGTTYGYTF
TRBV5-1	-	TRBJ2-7	TGCGCCAGCAGGTCGGCGGACCCGGGGAGTGGGCAGTACTTC	CASRSADPGSGQYF
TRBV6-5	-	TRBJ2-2	TGTGCCAGCAGTTACTCCCGGGGGCTAGACGGGGAGCTGTTTTTT	CASSYSRGLDGELFF
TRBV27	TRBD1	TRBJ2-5	TGTGCCAGCAGTTTATACAGGGGAGAGACCCAGTACTTC	CASSLYRGETQYF
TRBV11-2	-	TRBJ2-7	TGTGCCAGCAGCTTAGATCGGGGACTCCCTCCCGAGCAGTACTTC	CASSLDRGLPPEQYF
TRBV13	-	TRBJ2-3	TGTGCCAGCAGCTTAGTGGGCCCTCCAAACCCCACAGATACGCAGTATTTT	CASSLVGPPNPTDTQYF
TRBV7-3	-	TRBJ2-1	TGTGCCAGCAGCCCCCGTCGAGAACCCTACAATGAGCAGTTCTTC	CASSPRREPYNEQFF
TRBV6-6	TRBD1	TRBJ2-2	TGTGCCAGCAGTGTACGACAGGGTAGGGCCGGGGAGCTGTTTTTT	CASSVRQGRAGELFF
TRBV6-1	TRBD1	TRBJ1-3	TGTGCCAGTACCTCGGACAGGGGCTCTGGAAACACCATATATTTT	CASTSDRGSGNTIYF
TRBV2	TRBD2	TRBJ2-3	TGTGCCAGCAGCCAGGGACTAGCGGAGAGCACAGATACGCAGTATTTT	CASSQGLAESTDTQYF
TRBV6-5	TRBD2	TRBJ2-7	TGTGCCAGCAGGCAAGCGGGGGGGTACTACGAGCAGTACTTC	CASRQAGGYYEQYF
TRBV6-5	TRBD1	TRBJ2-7	TGTGCCAGCAGTTACTCGGCAGGGGGTTCCTACGAGCAGTACTTC	CASSYSAGGSYEQYF
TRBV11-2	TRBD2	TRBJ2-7	TGTGCCAGCAGCCTGACCGGGACTAGCGGGAAGGATGTTACCTACGAGCAGTACTTC	CASSLTGTSGKDVTYEQYF
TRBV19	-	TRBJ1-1	TGTGCCAGTAGTAGGCCGGCGACGAACACTGAAGCTTTCTTT	CASSRPATNTEAFF
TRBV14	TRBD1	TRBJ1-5	TGTGCCAGCAGCCAAGATAAGGCAGGGGGCTGGAATCAGCCCCAGCATTTT	CASSQDKAGGWNQPQHF
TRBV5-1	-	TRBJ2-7	TGCGCCAGTAGAATCGACGGGCAGTCCGGAGACTACGAGCAGTACTTC	CASRIDGQSGDYEQYF
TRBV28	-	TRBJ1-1	TGTGCCAGCAATTGGTCTGGGCGTAACACTGAAGCTTTCTTT	CASNWSGRNTEAFF
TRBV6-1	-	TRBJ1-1	TGTGCCAGCAGAGTCAGGGGAGCCACTGAAGCTTTCTTT	CASRVRGATEAFF
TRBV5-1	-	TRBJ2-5	TGCGCCAGCTTTGGAGGGGGCCTGTACCAAGAGACCCAGTACTTC	CASFGGGLYQETQYF
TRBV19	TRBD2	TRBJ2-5	TGTGCCAGTAGTATGGCTAGCGGCTTACAAGAGACCCAGTACTTC	CASSMASGLQETQYF
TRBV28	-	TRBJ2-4	TGTGCCAGCAGTGGGGGTGGGCTCATGAACATTCAGTACTTC	CASSGGGLMNIQYF
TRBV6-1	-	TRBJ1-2	TGTGCCAGCAGTGAAACCATACCCGGCAGCTATGGCTACACCTTC	CASSETIPGSYGYTF
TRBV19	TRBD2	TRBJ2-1	TGTGCCAGTAGTATAGACCCAGCGGGGTGGAATGAGCAGTTCTTC	CASSIDPAGWNEQFF
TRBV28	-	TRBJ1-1	TGTGCCAGCAGTCGCCGTAGAGAAGCTTTCTTT	CASSRRREAFF
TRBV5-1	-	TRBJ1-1	TGCGCCAGCACCCAGGGTGCAAGCGACACTGAAGCTTTCTTT	CASTQGASDTEAFF
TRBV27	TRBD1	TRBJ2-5	TGTGCCAGCAGACGGGACAGGGGGTTTAGGACCCAGTACTTC	CASRRDRGFRTQYF
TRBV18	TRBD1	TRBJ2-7	TGTGCCAGCTCACCACCGGCGACAGGGGCCTACGAGCAGTACTTC	CASSPPATGAYEQYF
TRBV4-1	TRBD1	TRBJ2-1	TGCGCCAGCAGCCAAGCGGGACAGGGATTTATGGCTGAGCAGTTCTTC	CASSQAGQGFMAEQFF
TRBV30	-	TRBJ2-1	TGTGCCTGGAGTGTATCGCGCGGGCCTAGCTCCTACAATGAGCAGTTCTTC	CAWSVSRGPSSYNEQFF
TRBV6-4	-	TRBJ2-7	TGTGCCAGCAGTGATTGGCAGGGTTTATTCTACGAGCAGTACTTC	CASSDWQGLFYEQYF
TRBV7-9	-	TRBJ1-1	TGTGCCAGCAGCCCCTCCACGGGGAACACTGAAGCTTTCTTT	CASSPSTGNTEAFF
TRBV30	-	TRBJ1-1	TGTGCCTGGATACTATTCAGTGGGGCAGCTTTCTTT	CAWILFSGAAFF